The following is a TCR beta chain sequence with its context. This specimen belongs to a study of blood T cell repertoires in COVID-19. About the study: Samples came from the United States, Italy and Spain, spanning acute and convalescent COVID-19. Nucleic acid was either cDNA or gDNA, and it came from T cells, B-cell-depleted T cells, or PBMCs.

This CDR3 region has 12 residues. V shed 3 bases and J shed 10 bases, with 11 bases lying between them. From germline, CDR1 is LGHDT and CDR2 YNNKEL (reference sequence). As processed by the authors: Reference gene primer amplification gave estimated nucleated cell counts. The data were produced by immunoSEQ multiplex PCR, yet TCRdb's version contains in-frame clones alone and is incomplete. That table furnishes V, J and clone size, whereas the DNA furnished D and trimming. The sample consists of 100,000 to 120,000 clones, roughly 80% of them appearing once. The clonotype comes from a woman of 80 years or more with acute or convalescent COVID-19. Sequencing input: peripheral blood. The chain carries TRBV3-1 (or the pseudogene TRBV3-2) and TRBJ2-3; tentative D call: TRBD2 (6 bases). CDR3 coding DNA: TGTGCCAGCAGCCAGGGGGGAATGGCGCAGTATTTT. It yields the protein CASSQGGMAQYF.